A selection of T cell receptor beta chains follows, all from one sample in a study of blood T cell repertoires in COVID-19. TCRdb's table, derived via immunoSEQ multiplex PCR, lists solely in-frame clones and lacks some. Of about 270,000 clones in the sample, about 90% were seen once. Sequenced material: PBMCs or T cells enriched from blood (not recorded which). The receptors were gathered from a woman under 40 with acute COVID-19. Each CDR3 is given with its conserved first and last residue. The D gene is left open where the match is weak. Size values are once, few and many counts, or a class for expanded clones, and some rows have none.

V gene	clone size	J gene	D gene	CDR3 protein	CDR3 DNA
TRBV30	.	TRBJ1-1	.	CAWRTTGNTEAFF	TGTGCCTGGAGGACGACGGGAAACACTGAAGCTTTCTTT
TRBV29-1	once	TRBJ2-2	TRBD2	CSVEPSGRTGELFF	TGCAGCGTTGAGCCTAGCGGGCGCACCGGGGAGCTGTTTTTT
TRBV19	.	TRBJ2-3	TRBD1	CASSRGQGNTDTQYF	TGTGCCAGTAGCAGGGGACAGGGAAACACAGATACGCAGTATTTT
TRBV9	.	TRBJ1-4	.	CASSLQGGKLFF	TGTGCCAGCAGCCTGCAAGGGGGAAAACTGTTTTTT
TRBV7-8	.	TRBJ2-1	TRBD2	CASMGEGGLYEQFF	TGTGCCAGCATGGGGGAGGGCGGACTCTATGAGCAGTTCTTC
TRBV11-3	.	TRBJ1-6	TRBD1	CASSFLRTGLDSPLHF	TGTGCCAGCAGCTTCCTCAGGACAGGATTGGATTCACCCCTCCACTTT
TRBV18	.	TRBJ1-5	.	CASSPRQNNQPQHF	TGTGCCAGCTCACCGCGGCAAAACAATCAGCCCCAGCATTTT
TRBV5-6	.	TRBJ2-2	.	CASSLGADTGELFF	TGTGCCAGCAGCTTGGGAGCCGACACCGGGGAGCTGTTTTTT
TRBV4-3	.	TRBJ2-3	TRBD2	CASSQDRAGGPTDTQYF	TGCGCCAGCAGCCAAGATCGAGCGGGAGGTCCCACAGATACGCAGTATTTT
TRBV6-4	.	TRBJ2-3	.	CASSDSPGRTDTQYF	TGTGCCAGCAGTGACTCCCCAGGGCGCACAGATACGCAGTATTTT
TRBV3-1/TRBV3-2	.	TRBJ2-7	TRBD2	CASSALAGGYYEQYF	TGTGCCAGCAGCGCTCTAGCGGGCGGGTACTACGAGCAGTACTTC
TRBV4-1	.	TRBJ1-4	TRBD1	CASSRLDRVENEKLFF	TGCGCCAGCAGCCGGCTAGACAGGGTTGAAAATGAAAAACTGTTTTTT
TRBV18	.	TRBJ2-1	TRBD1	CASSPPSGTGNNEQFF	TGTGCCAGCTCACCACCATCCGGGACAGGAAACAATGAGCAGTTCTTC
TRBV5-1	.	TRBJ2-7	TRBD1	CASSPWDREIGEQYF	TGCGCCAGCAGCCCCTGGGACAGGGAAATCGGCGAGCAGTACTTC
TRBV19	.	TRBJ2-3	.	CASSREKTGFSTDTQYF	TGTGCCAGTAGTAGAGAGAAGACGGGATTTAGCACAGATACGCAGTATTTT
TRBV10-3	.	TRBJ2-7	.	CAISEVEGGVDEQYF	TGTGCCATCAGTGAGGTCGAGGGAGGTGTCGACGAGCAGTACTTC
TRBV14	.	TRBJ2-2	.	CASSHYSSFTGELFF	TGTGCCAGCAGCCATTACAGTTCATTCACCGGGGAGCTGTTTTTT
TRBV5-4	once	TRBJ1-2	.	CASSQGAHYTF	TGTGCCAGCAGCCAAGGGGCACACTACACCTTC
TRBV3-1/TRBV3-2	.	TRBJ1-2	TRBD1	CASSPKTGGIANYGYTF	TGTGCCAGCAGCCCTAAAACAGGGGGGATAGCTAACTATGGCTACACCTTC
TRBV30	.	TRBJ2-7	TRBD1	CAWSRTGAYEQYF	TGTGCCTGGAGTCGGACAGGGGCCTACGAGCAGTACTTC
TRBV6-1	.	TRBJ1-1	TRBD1	CASSEAIQGDTEAFF	TGTGCCAGCAGTGAAGCTATACAGGGGGATACTGAAGCTTTCTTT
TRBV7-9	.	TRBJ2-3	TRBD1	CASSLLQGVSDTQYF	TGTGCCAGCAGCTTACTACAGGGGGTATCAGATACGCAGTATTTT
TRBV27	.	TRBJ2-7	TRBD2	CASSLTSATYEQYF	TGTGCCAGCAGTTTGACTAGCGCGACCTACGAGCAGTACTTC
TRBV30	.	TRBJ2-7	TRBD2	CAWSVQGLAGGPGTYEQYF	TGTGCCTGGAGTGTACAAGGACTAGCGGGAGGGCCCGGAACCTACGAGCAGTACTTC
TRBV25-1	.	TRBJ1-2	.	CASGENYGYTF	TGTGCCAGCGGAGAGAACTATGGCTACACCTTC
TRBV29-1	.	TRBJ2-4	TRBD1	CSVQGVGAGSIQYF	TGCAGCGTTCAGGGGGTAGGGGCTGGGAGCATTCAGTACTTC
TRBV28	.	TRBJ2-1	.	CASSPINGGSYNEQFF	TGTGCCAGCAGCCCTATTAATGGCGGCTCCTACAATGAGCAGTTCTTC
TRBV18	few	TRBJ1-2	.	CASSPENSLLGYTF	TGTGCCAGCTCACCAGAAAACAGCCTGTTAGGCTACACCTTC
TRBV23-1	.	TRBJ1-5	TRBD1	CASSQSADRGEPQHF	TGCGCCAGCAGTCAATCAGCGGACAGGGGAGAACCCCAGCATTTT
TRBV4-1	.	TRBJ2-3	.	CASSQVNTRGTDTQYF	TGCGCCAGCAGCCAAGTTAATACCCGGGGCACAGATACGCAGTATTTT
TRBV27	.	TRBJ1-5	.	CASSPYRGNQPQHF	TGTGCCAGCAGTCCGTACAGGGGCAATCAGCCCCAGCATTTT
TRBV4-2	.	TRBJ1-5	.	CASSQEPLASASNQPQHF	TGTGCCAGCAGCCAAGAACCCTTGGCATCTGCTAGCAATCAGCCCCAGCATTTT
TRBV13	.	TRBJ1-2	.	CASSFSNYGYTF	TGTGCCAGCAGCTTCTCTAACTATGGCTACACCTTC
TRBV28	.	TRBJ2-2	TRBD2	CASGQTSGIAGELFF	TGTGCCAGCGGACAGACTAGCGGGATAGCCGGGGAGCTGTTTTTT
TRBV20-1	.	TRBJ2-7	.	CSASVGAYEQYF	TGCAGTGCTAGTGTGGGGGCGTACGAGCAGTACTTC
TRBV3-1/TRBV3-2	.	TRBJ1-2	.	CASSQDNRGIGYGYTF	TGTGCCAGCAGCCAAGATAATAGGGGGATAGGCTATGGCTACACCTTC
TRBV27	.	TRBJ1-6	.	CASSLSRTVAYNSPLHF	TGTGCCAGCAGTTTATCAAGGACAGTGGCCTATAATTCACCCCTCCACTTT
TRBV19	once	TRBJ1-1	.	CASSSQGFRTEAFF	TGTGCCAGTAGTAGCCAGGGATTCAGGACTGAAGCTTTCTTT
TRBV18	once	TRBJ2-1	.	CASSTGQIGGFYNEQFF	TGTGCCAGCTCCACGGGTCAGATTGGGGGGTTCTACAATGAGCAGTTCTTC
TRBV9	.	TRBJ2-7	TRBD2	CASSEGTSGYHEQYF	TGTGCCAGCAGCGAGGGGACTAGCGGGTACCACGAGCAGTACTTC
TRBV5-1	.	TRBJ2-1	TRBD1	CASSQFGTGVSGEQFF	TGCGCCAGCAGCCAGTTTGGGACAGGGGTATCAGGTGAGCAGTTCTTC
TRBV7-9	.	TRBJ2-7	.	CASSFSFRVEQYF	TGTGCCAGCAGCTTTTCATTCAGGGTCGAGCAGTACTTC
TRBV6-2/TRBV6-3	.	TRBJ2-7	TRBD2	CASSDGLALEQYF	TGTGCCAGCAGTGACGGACTAGCCCTCGAGCAGTACTTC
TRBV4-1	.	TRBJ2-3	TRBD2	CASSQGRASGHTDTQYF	TGCGCCAGCAGCCAAGGCCGGGCTAGCGGACACACAGATACGCAGTATTTT
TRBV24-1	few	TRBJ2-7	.	CATSEGATYEQYF	TGTGCCACCAGTGAGGGGGCCACCTACGAGCAGTACTTC
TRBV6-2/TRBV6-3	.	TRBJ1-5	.	CASSGVQSNQPQHF	TGTGCCAGCAGTGGAGTACAAAGCAATCAGCCCCAGCATTTT
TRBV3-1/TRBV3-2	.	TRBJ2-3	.	CASSQEGAGGTDTQYF	TGTGCCAGCAGCCAAGAGGGGGCGGGAGGCACAGATACGCAGTATTTT
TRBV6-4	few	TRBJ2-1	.	CASSESEPSETYNEQFF	TGTGCCAGCAGTGAATCAGAGCCTAGCGAGACCTACAATGAGCAGTTCTTC
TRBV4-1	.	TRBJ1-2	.	CASSQAVSSNYGYTF	TGCGCCAGCAGCCAAGCGGTTTCCTCTAACTATGGCTACACCTTC